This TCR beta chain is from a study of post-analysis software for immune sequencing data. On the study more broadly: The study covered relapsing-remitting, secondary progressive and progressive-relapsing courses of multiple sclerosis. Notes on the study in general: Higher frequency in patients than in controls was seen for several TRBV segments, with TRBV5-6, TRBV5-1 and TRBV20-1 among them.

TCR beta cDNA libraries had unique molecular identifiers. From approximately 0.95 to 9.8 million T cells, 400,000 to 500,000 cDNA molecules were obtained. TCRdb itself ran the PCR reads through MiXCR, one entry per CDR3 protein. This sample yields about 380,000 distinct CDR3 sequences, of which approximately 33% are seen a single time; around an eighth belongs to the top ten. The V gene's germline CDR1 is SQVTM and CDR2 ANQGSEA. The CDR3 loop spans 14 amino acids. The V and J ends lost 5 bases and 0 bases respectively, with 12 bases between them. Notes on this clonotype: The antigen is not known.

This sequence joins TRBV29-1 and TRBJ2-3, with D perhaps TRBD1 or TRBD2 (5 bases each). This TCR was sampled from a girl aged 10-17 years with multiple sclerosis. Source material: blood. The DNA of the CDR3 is TGCAGCGTTCGAGGGACCGCTAGCACAGATACGCAGTATTTT. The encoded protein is CSVRGTASTDTQYF.